A single sample is the source of the 18 T cell receptor beta chains below, sequenced in a study of cytomegalovirus exposure and HLA in healthy donors. With 60 Vbeta and 13 Jbeta primers, the PCR was carried out. The table came from immunoSEQ multiplex PCR; TCRdb's copy has only in-frame clones and leaves some out. The data show about 93,000 clones, just over 75% seen once. The specimen sequenced was PBMCs. These receptors all come from a man aged 30 to 39 in good health and CMV-seronegative.

This chain links TRBV10-3 with TRBJ1-5; D remains ambiguous. Trimming cost V 10 bases and J 7 bases, with 17 bases left between them. Germline CDR1 and CDR2: ENHRY and SYGVKD. This CDR3 spans 13 amino acids. CDR3: CATVTGSWQPQHF. The CDR3 DNA is TGTGCCACCGTAACGGGGTCGTGGCAGCCCCAGCATTTT.

This chain connects TRBV27 to TRBJ1-1; 7 bases agree with TRBD1. Germline V gene data show CDR1 as MNHEY and CDR2 as SMNVEV (reference sequence). V shed 5 bases, J shed 4 bases, and the junction held 10 bases outside the gene matches. CDR3 length: 15 residues. The CDR3 loop reads CASSPTGLLSTEAFF. The CDR3 DNA sequence: TGTGCCAGCAGTCCGACAGGGTTGTTGTCCACTGAAGCTTTCTTT.

This chain joins TRBV29-1 and TRBJ1-1; 11 nucleotides line up with TRBD1. V was clipped by 6 bases and J by 0 bases; unmatched bases: 3. CDR1 SQVTM and CDR2 ANQGSEA come from the germline V gene. The CDR3 is 14 amino acids. CDR3 DNA: TGCAGCGTGGACAGGGGGCTCTTGAACACTGAAGCTTTCTTT. Its protein is CSVDRGLLNTEAFF.

This clone has just a few counts. V usage is TRBV5-1 and J usage is TRBJ1-6; D is perhaps TRBD1 (6 bases). Germline loops: CDR1 SGHRS, CDR2 YFSETQ. The CDR3 is 16 residues long. Trimming took 3 bases from V and 8 from J, leaving 18 bases between them. CDR3 in amino acids: CASSSRPQGRDSPLHF. The CDR3 bases are TGCGCCAGCAGCTCGAGGCCACAGGGACGGGATTCACCCCTCCACTTT. Drawing the rest from reference TRBV5-1 and TRBJ1-6, the complete variable domain is KAGVTQTPRYLIKTRGQQVTLSCSPISGHRSVSWYQQTPGQGLQFLFEYFSETQRNKGNFPGRFSGRQFSNSRSEMNVSTLELGDSALYLCASSSRPQGRDSPLHFGNGTRLTVT.

This chain links TRBV7-9 with TRBJ2-6; 8 positions agree with TRBD2. The CDR3 is made up of 18 amino acids. J was trimmed by 2 bases and V by 0 bases; bases with no gene match: 6. Germline V lookup: CDR1 SEHNR, CDR2 FQNEAQ (reference sequence). The CDR3 protein is CASSLARGGATGANVLTF. CDR3 sequence (DNA): TGTGCCAGCAGCTTAGCCCGGGGGGGGGCAACTGGGGCCAACGTCCTGACTTTC.

The chain employs TRBV27 and TRBJ1-3; D not resolved. Trimming stripped 8 bases from V and 4 bases from J, with 15 bases between. The germline V gene encodes CDR1 MNHEY and CDR2 SMNVEV (reference sequence). The CDR3 covers 14 residues. The CDR3 nucleotides are TGTGCCAGCGGATTCGGGAGGCCCGGAAACACCATATATTTT. Its translation: CASGFGRPGNTIYF.

The chain combines TRBV19 with TRBJ2-1, with TRBD2 matching 8 bases. CDR1 LNHDA and CDR2 SQIVND come from the germline V gene (reference sequence). Trimming took 6 bases from V and 4 from J; bases not matched to a gene: 14. The CDR3 is 17 amino acids. The CDR3 sequence is CASRPRGLANGYNEQFF. The CDR3 DNA reads TGTGCCAGTAGACCCCGAGGACTAGCAAACGGATACAATGAGCAGTTCTTC.

The chain uses TRBV5-1 and TRBJ1-2; no clear D. Germline CDR1 SGHRS, CDR2 YFSETQ. Trimming stripped 5 bases from V and 3 bases from J, with 29 bases between. The CDR3 is made up of 19 amino acids. The CDR3 here is CASSPEGIHAGSRDYGYTF. DNA for the CDR3: TGCGCCAGCAGTCCGGAAGGCATACACGCAGGAAGTAGAGACTATGGCTACACCTTC.

Remarks on this clone: At one boundary the junction diverges from the germline segment, which might be a read error. The V call is TRBV6-5, the J call TRBJ1-5, with D maybe TRBD1 (5 bases). Per the germline V gene, CDR1 is MNHEY and CDR2 is SVGAGI. The CDR3 has 16 amino acids. In DNA, the CDR3 is TGTGCCAGCAGTAACTCCCCAGGGTTTGGGAATCAGCCCCAGCATTTT. Translated, it gives CASSNSPGFGNQPQHF.

The V call is TRBV20-1, the J call TRBJ1-1; TRBD1 is a possible D gene (5 bases). V lost 6 bases and J 7 bases, leaving 12 bases between the germline ends. The CDR3 runs to 11 residues. CDR1 and CDR2 from the germline V gene are DFQATT and SNEGSKA (reference sequence). CDR3 DNA: TGCAGTGCGCAGACAGAATTTGAAGCTTTCTTT. It is translated as CSAQTEFEAFF.

The chain employs TRBV27 and TRBJ1-6; D might be TRBD1 (5 bases). CDR1 is MNHEY, CDR2 SMNVEV, per germline (reference sequence). V lost 2 bases, J lost 7 bases, and 9 bases lay in between. This CDR3 comprises 14 residues. For the CDR3, the DNA is TGTGCCAGCAGTTTACAGGGTGGCAATTCACCCCTCCACTTT. Translating it yields CASSLQGGNSPLHF.

The rearrangement joins TRBV9 to TRBJ2-1, with D perhaps matching TRBD2 (6 bases). Germline-derived CDR1 and CDR2 are SGDLS and YYNGEE. Trimming cost V 4 bases and J 4 bases, with 15 bases left between them. This CDR3 contains 15 residues. This chain's CDR3 is CASSPGLAEYNEQFF. The CDR3 DNA reads TGTGCCAGCAGCCCGGGACTGGCAGAGTACAATGAGCAGTTCTTC.

V is TRBV7-2 and J is TRBJ1-1, with D possibly being TRBD1 (5 bases). The CDR3 is 15 amino acids. The V and J ends lost 0 bases and 1 base respectively, with 9 bases between them. CDR1 and CDR2 from the germline V gene are SGHTA and FQGNSA. The CDR3 nucleotides read TGTGCCAGCAGCTTAGCCAGGGTGCCGAACACTGAAGCTTTCTTT. Amino acid sequence: CASSLARVPNTEAFF.

As to this clone: At one end, the junction sequence differs from germline, possibly due to a read error. This chain joins TRBV7-9 and TRBJ2-7; D might be TRBD1 (6 bases). The CDR3 runs 16 residues. Germline V gene lookup returns CDR1 SEHNR and CDR2 FQNEAQ (reference sequence). The CDR3 protein is CSSSQDLTGRSYEQYF. The DNA for the CDR3 is TGTTCCAGCAGCCAAGACTTAACAGGGCGTTCCTACGAGCAGTACTTC.

CDR3 nucleotide sequence: TGTGCCAGCAGCCATGGACTCAGTAGTTCACCCCTCCACTTT. It translates to CASSHGLSSSPLHF. The V and J genes are TRBV14 and TRBJ1-6; D gene unclear. The V end lost 3 bases, the J end lost 9 bases, and 12 bases lay between the germline ends. The CDR3 has 14 residues. CDR1 SGHDN and CDR2 FVKESK come from the germline V gene. The whole variable domain, remainder taken from reference TRBV14 and TRBJ1-6, is EAGVTQFPSHSVIEKGQTVTLRCDPISGHDNLYWYRRVMGKEIKFLLHFVKESKQDESGMPNNRFLAERTGGTYSTLKVQPAELEDSGVYFCASSHGLSSSPLHFGNGTRLTVT.

The chain uses TRBV28 and TRBJ2-3; D might be TRBD1 (5 bases). The length of the CDR3 is 14 residues. V was pared by 5 bases and J by 2 bases, with 11 bases between. Per germline, CDR1 MDHEN and CDR2 SYDVKM. CDR3 sequence reads: CASSLGQHTDTQYF. The DNA for the CDR3 is TGTGCCAGCAGTCTGGGGCAGCACACAGATACGCAGTATTTT.

The J gene is TRBJ2-1, the V gene TRBV5-1, with a weak D call TRBD2 (6 bases). V was pared by 2 bases and J by 7 bases, with 13 bases between. In germline, CDR1 is SGHRS, CDR2 YFSETQ. The length of the CDR3 is 14 residues. Here the CDR3 reads CASSFSAGTNEQFF. The CDR3 DNA is TGCGCCAGCAGCTTTAGCGCAGGGACTAATGAGCAGTTCTTC. The entire variable domain, with the rest obtained from reference TRBV5-1 and TRBJ2-1, is as follows: KAGVTQTPRYLIKTRGQQVTLSCSPISGHRSVSWYQQTPGQGLQFLFEYFSETQRNKGNFPGRFSGRQFSNSRSEMNVSTLELGDSALYLCASSFSAGTNEQFFGPGTRLTVL.

The chain recombines TRBV7-9 with TRBJ1-1; 7 bases map to TRBD1. Germline CDR1 reads SEHNR; CDR2 reads FQNEAQ (reference sequence). V was clipped by 1 base and J by 4 bases; unmatched bases: 15. CDR3 length: 18 amino acids. The DNA for the CDR3 is TGTGCCAGCAGCTTAGAGGGACAGCCAAACCTTTGGTCCACTGAAGCTTTCTTT. This encodes CASSLEGQPNLWSTEAFF.